This T cell receptor beta chain was captured by sequencing in a study of cytomegalovirus exposure and HLA in healthy donors. Study outcomes and limitations: The study recorded more than 150 TCR beta chains that were cytomegalovirus-associated. Accounts indicate the classifier identified cytomegalovirus status with strong specificity and sensitivity.

This clone was seen just once. No antigen is known for it. Trimming shortened V by 2 bases and J by 0 bases, and 8 bases separated the two germline ends. The CDR3 has 15 amino acids. Looked up from germline, CDR1 is LGHNA and CDR2 is YSLEER. The method was immunoSEQ multiplex PCR; TCRdb's version includes in-frame clones alone and lacks a portion of them. The sample consists of some 67,000 clones, about 94% of them appearing once. The chain carries TRBV4-3 and TRBJ2-1, with D possibly being TRBD2 (5 bases). The source is a woman under 30 in good health and CMV-seronegative. The specimen was PBMCs. The CDR3 is CASSQREYSYNEQFF. The CDR3 nucleotides read TGCGCCAGCAGCCAACGGGAATACTCCTACAATGAGCAGTTCTTC.